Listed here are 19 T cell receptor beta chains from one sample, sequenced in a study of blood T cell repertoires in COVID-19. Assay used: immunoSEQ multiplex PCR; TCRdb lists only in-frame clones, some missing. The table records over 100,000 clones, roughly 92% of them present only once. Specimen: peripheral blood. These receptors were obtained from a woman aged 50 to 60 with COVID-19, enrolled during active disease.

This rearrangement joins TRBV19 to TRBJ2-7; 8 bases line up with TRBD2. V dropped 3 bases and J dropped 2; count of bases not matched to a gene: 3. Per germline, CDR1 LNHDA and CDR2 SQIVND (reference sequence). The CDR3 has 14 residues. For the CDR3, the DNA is TGTGCCAGTAGTATGAGTAGCGGGGCCTACGAGCAGTACTTC. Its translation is CASSMSSGAYEQYF.

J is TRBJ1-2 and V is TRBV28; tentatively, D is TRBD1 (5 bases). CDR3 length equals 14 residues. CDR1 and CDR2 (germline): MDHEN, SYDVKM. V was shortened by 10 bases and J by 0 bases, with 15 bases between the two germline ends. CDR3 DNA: TGTGCCATCCTTTCAGGGTCCCCTAACTATGGCTACACCTTC. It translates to CAILSGSPNYGYTF.

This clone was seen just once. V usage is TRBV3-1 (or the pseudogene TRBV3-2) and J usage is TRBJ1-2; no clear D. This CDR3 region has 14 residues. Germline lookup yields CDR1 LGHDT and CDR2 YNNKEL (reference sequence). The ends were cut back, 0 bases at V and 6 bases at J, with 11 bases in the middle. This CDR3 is CASSQEEGADGYTF. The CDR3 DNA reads TGTGCCAGCAGCCAAGAAGAGGGCGCGGATGGCTACACCTTC.

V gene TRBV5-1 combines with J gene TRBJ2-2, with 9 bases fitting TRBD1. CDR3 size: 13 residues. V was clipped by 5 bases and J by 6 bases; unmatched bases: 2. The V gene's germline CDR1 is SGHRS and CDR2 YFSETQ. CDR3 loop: CASSWTGAGELFF. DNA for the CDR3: TGCGCCAGCAGTTGGACAGGGGCCGGGGAGCTGTTTTTT. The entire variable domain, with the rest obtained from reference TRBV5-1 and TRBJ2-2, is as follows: KAGVTQTPRYLIKTRGQQVTLSCSPISGHRSVSWYQQTPGQGLQFLFEYFSETQRNKGNFPGRFSGRQFSNSRSEMNVSTLELGDSALYLCASSWTGAGELFFGEGSRLTVL.

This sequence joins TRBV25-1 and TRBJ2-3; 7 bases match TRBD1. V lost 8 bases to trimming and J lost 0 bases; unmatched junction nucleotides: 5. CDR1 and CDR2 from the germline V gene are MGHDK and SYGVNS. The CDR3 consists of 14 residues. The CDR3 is CASSQTGSTDTQYF. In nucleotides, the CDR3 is TGTGCCAGCTCCCAGACAGGGAGCACAGATACGCAGTATTTT.

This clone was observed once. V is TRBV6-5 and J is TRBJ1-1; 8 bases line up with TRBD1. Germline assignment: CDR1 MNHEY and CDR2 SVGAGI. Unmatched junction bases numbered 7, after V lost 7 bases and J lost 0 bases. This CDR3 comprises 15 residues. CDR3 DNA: TGTGCCAGCAATCTTGACAGGGGCGTGAACACTGAAGCTTTCTTT. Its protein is CASNLDRGVNTEAFF.

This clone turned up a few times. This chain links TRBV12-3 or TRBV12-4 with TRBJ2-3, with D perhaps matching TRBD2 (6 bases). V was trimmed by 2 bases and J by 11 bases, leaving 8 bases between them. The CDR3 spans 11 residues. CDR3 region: CASSLRREQYF. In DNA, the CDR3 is TGTGCCAGCAGTTTACGGCGGGAGCAGTATTTT.

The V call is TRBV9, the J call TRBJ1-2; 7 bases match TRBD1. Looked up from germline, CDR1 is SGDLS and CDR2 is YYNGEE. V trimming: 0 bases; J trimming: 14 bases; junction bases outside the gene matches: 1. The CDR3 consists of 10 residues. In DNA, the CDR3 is TGTGCCAGCAGCGTAGTGACAGGGACCTTC. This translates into CASSVVTGTF.

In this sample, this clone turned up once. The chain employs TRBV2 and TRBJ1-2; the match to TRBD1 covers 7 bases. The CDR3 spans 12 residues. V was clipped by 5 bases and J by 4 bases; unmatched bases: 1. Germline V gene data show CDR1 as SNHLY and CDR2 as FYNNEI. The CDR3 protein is CASSRDSYGYTF. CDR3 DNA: TGTGCCAGCAGTAGGGACAGCTATGGCTACACCTTC.

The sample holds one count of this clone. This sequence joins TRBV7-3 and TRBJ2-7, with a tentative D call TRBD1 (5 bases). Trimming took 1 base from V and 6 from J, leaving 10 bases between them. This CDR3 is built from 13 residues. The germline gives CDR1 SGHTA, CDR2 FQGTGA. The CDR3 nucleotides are TGTGCCAGCAGCTTAAGGGTGCAGGGCGAGCAGTACTTC. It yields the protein CASSLRVQGEQYF.

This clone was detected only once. The CDR3 is CASSPQRLVKTGELFF. CDR3 coding DNA: TGTGCCAGCAGCCCTCAGCGGCTAGTAAAAACCGGGGAGCTGTTTTTT. The gene calls are TRBV3-1 (or the pseudogene TRBV3-2) and TRBJ2-2; TRBD2 might be the D (5 bases). This CDR3 is built from 16 residues. V dropped 4 bases and J dropped 5 bases, with 17 bases sitting between them. Germline V gives CDR1 LGHDT, CDR2 YNNKEL (reference sequence).

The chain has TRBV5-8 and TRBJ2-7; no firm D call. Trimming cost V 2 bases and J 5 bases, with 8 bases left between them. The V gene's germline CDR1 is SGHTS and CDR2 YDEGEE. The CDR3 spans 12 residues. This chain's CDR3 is CASSLSRNEQYV. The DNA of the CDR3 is TGTGCCAGCAGCTTAAGCCGCAACGAGCAGTACGTC.

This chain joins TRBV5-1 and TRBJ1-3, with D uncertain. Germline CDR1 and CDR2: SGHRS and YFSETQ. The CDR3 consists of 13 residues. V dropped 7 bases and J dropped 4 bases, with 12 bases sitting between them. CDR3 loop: CASAGLPGNTIYF. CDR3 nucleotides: TGCGCCAGCGCCGGACTTCCGGGAAACACCATATATTTT.

The CDR3 sequence is CSVVWLEGGKRNTEAFF. The DNA of the CDR3 is TGCAGCGTTGTTTGGCTCGAAGGGGGCAAAAGGAACACTGAAGCTTTCTTT. The rearrangement uses TRBV29-1 and TRBJ1-1; 7 bases agree with TRBD1. The germline CDR1 and CDR2 sequences are SQVTM and ANQGSEA. Trimming cost V 4 bases and J 1 base; bases outside gene matches: 15. The CDR3 spans 17 residues. Looking up the rest from reference TRBV29-1 and TRBJ1-1 gives the full variable domain: SAVISQKPSRDICQRGTSLTIQCQVDSQVTMMFWYRQQPGQSLTLIATANQGSEATYESGFVIDKFPISRPNLTFSTLTVSNMSPEDSSIYLCSVVWLEGGKRNTEAFFGQGTRLTVV.

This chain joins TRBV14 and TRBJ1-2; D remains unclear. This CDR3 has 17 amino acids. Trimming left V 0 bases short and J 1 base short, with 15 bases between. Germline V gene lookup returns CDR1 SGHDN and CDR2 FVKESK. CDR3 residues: CASSQEVGSPFNYGYTF. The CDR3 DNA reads TGTGCCAGCAGCCAAGAAGTGGGCAGCCCCTTTAACTATGGCTACACCTTC.

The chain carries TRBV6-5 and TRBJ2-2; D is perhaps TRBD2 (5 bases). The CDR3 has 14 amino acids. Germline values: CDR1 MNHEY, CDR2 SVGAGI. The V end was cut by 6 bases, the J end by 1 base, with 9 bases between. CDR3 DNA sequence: TGTGCCAGCAGGCGGGTTGGGAACACCGGGGAGCTGTTTTTT. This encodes CASRRVGNTGELFF.

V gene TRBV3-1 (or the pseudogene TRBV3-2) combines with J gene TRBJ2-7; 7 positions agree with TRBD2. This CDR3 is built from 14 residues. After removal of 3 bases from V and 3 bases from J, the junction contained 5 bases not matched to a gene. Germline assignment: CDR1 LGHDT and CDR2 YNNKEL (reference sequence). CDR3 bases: TGTGCCAGCAGCCAGGGCGGGGGACTCTACGAGCAGTACGTC. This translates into CASSQGGGLYEQYV.

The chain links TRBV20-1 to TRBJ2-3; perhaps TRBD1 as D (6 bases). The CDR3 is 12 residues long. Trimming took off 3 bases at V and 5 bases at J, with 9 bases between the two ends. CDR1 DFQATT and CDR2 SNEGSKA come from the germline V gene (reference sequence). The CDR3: CSASRTVDTQYF. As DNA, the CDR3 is TGCAGTGCTAGTAGGACAGTAGATACGCAGTATTTT.

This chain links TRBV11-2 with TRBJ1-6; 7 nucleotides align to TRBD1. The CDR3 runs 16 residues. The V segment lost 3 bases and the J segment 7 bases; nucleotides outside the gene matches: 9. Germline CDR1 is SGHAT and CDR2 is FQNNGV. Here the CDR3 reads CASSLAGTALNSPLHF. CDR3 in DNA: TGTGCCAGCAGCTTGGCCGGGACAGCATTAAATTCACCCCTCCACTTT.